Below, one T cell receptor (beta chain) is given with its context. This sample was included in a study of T-cell memory formation after mild COVID-19. TCRdb redid the calling of the 5' RACE reads with MiXCR, one entry per CDR3 protein. This sample yields hundreds of thousands of distinct CDR3 sequences, of which approximately 23% are seen a single time; 12% belongs to the top ten. There are 16 residues in the CDR3. CDR1 SGHDN and CDR2 FVKESK come from the germline V gene. V lost 6 bases and J lost 2, with 20 bases in between. The source of this sequence is an adult woman who had mild COVID-19 (a few samples of this study predate the infection). Cell type and time point are not known. This rearrangement joins TRBV14 to TRBJ2-7; D tentatively reads TRBD1 or TRBD2 (5 bases each). Input material: PBMCs or a T cell subset sorted from them (not recorded which). The CDR3 is CASSPRGGGLAYEQYF. The CDR3 nucleotides read TGTGCCAGCAGTCCCCGGGGTGGGGGTTTGGCCTACGAGCAGTACTTC.